The entry below gives a single T cell receptor beta chain sequence along with its context. From about 19-30 mg of unsorted bulk tissue, DNA and RNA were co-extracted together. With a constant-region primer, TCR beta cDNA was made from 500 ng of total RNA. Libraries covering TCR beta were generated through three nested multiplex PCR rounds (using a slightly modified ARM-PCR). It was with TRBV1-TRBV30 forward primers and a C-beta reverse primer that the first two PCR rounds were run, at 10 cycles each. Using its own MiXCR run on the multiplex PCR reads, TCRdb lists one record per CDR3 protein. The data hold approximately 79,000 distinct CDR3 sequences, with over 60% observed a single time. This entry belongs to a study of tumor-infiltrating lymphocytes in primary liver carcinoma. Germline loops: CDR1 WNHNN, CDR2 SYGVQD (reference sequence). The ends were cut back, 10 bases at V and 5 bases at J, with 22 bases in the middle. The CDR3 has 15 amino acids.

The rearrangement links TRBV10-1 to TRBJ2-3; perhaps D is TRBD1 or TRBD2 (5 bases each). This TCR was recovered from a man between 35 and 55 years old with primary liver carcinoma and hepatitis B virus infection. The sample taken for sequencing was liver tumor tissue from sampling region 4. The subset denotes: tumor region T4, right-lateral pole. The chain's CDR3 is CAIGDGGTDIDTQYF. Written as DNA, the CDR3 is TGCGCCATCGGTGATGGTGGGACCGATATAGATACGCAGTATTTT.